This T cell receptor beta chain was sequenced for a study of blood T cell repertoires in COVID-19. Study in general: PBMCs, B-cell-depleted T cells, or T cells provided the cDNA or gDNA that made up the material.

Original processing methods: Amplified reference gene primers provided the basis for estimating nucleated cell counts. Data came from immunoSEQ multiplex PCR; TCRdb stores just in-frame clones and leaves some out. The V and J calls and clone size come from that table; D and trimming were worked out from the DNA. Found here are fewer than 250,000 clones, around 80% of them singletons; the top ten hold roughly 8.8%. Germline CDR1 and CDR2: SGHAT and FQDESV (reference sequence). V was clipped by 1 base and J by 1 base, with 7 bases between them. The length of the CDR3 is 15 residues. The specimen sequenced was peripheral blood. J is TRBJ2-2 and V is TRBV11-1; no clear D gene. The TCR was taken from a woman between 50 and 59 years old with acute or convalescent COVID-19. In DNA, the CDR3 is TGTGCCAGCAGCTTAGGGCAAAAGAACACCGGGGAGCTGTTTTTT. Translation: CASSLGQKNTGELFF.